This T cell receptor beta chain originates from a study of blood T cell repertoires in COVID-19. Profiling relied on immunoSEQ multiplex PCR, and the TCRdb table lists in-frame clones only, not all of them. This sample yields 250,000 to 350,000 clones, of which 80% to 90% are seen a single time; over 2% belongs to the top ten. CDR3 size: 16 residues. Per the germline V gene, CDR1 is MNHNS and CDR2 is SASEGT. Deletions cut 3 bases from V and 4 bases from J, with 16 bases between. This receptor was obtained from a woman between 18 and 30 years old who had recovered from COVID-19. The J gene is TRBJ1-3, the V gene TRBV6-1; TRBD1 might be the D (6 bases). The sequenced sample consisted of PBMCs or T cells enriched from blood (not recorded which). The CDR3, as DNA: TGTGCCAGCAGTGATCACTTCCAGGGGAAAGGAAACACCATATATTTT. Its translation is CASSDHFQGKGNTIYF.